A selection of T cell receptor beta chains follows, all from one sample in a study of T cells in localized non-small cell lung cancer. Generated by immunoSEQ multiplex PCR, the TCRdb table keeps only in-frame clones and is missing some. The table lists about 33,000 clones, roughly 77% of them singletons. The material sequenced was peripheral blood, taken before any cancer treatment. All receptors derive from a male donor aged 60 or older with stage III squamous cell lung carcinoma. The CDR3 runs from the conserved cysteine through the conserved F or W. Clone size is not always given. Where it is, it says once, few, many or a class for expanded clones.

v_gene,j_gene,abundance,CDR3aa
TRBV27,TRBJ2-2,NA,CATASPGGTGELFF
TRBV7-6,TRBJ2-1,NA,CASSLVVGQTYNEQFF
TRBV19,TRBJ2-1,NA,CASSRYYNEQFF
TRBV28,TRBJ2-5,NA,CASSPGQGRRATQYF
TRBV2,TRBJ2-1,few,CASIGGNYNEQFF
TRBV15,TRBJ2-6,few,CATSSPGAGANVLTF
TRBV28,TRBJ1-2,NA,CASITGTDYGYTF
TRBV19,TRBJ1-4,NA,CASGDRGNEKLFF
TRBV6-1,TRBJ2-1,once,CASRNSGRVSEQFF
TRBV28,TRBJ1-4,NA,CAVHRDSNEKLFF
TRBV6-5,TRBJ2-5,NA,CASSYGGAETQYF
TRBV18,TRBJ1-4,once,CASSPRQGDEKLFF
TRBV27,TRBJ1-1,NA,CASSFVGRNTEAFF
TRBV10-3,TRBJ1-2,NA,CAIRRQGDPNYGYTF
TRBV10-1,TRBJ1-5,few,CASSESTGASPQHF
TRBV7-6,TRBJ2-7,NA,CASSSRGYEQYF
TRBV27,TRBJ1-2,NA,CASSFNTGNYGYTF
TRBV18,TRBJ1-4,NA,CASSRRGLGEKLFF
TRBV9,TRBJ1-1,NA,CASSVASADEAFF
TRBV6-1,TRBJ2-1,NA,CASVRVGNEQFF
TRBV2,TRBJ2-1,once,CASSEARGTLYNEQFF
TRBV6-9,TRBJ2-2,NA,CASSTPSGELFF
TRBV7-8,TRBJ2-7,NA,CASSSGSEQYF
TRBV28,TRBJ1-3,few,CASSLYRTTAVGNTIYF
TRBV10-3,TRBJ1-6,NA,CAIRAGTGGSPLHF
TRBV11-3,TRBJ2-5,NA,CASSLAPFRTGGPQETQYF
TRBV5-1,TRBJ1-1,NA,CASSATTLVPEAFF
TRBV5-4,TRBJ1-2,NA,CASSLPGRDYGYTF